One and the same sample provided the 3 T cell receptor beta chains below, sequenced in a study of Ad26.COV2.S vaccination and SARS-CoV-2 variants. Treatment given: around 19 received Ad26.COV2.S at low or high dose, single or two shots; roughly five received placebo; per-sample allocation not given. Sampling happened 63 days after the first vaccine or placebo injection. Clones were sequenced by immunoSEQ multiplex PCR, and TCRdb holds only the in-frame ones, with some missing. The sample includes roughly 380,000 clones, around 84% of them seen just once. Source: peripheral blood, taken in a trial of Ad26.COV2.S vaccine versus placebo. These receptors came from a person between 18 and 59 years old who received the Ad26.COV2.S COVID-19 vaccine or a placebo.

The chain combines TRBV5-1 with TRBJ1-6; D is perhaps TRBD1 (5 bases). Germline V lookup: CDR1 SGHRS, CDR2 YFSETQ. CDR3 size: 17 residues. V was clipped by 1 base and J by 0 bases, with 11 bases between them. The DNA for the CDR3 is TGCGCCAGCAGCTTGTTCGGGGGAAGCTCCTATAATTCACCCCTCCACTTT. Translation gives CASSLFGGSSYNSPLHF.

Points on this clone: The sample contains more than one DNA sequence encoding this CDR3. The V and J genes are TRBV5-1 and TRBJ2-3; 9 bases agree with TRBD2. The ends lost 0 bases at V and 4 bases at J; junction bases unmatched: 0. The CDR3 extends over 14 amino acids. Germline-derived CDR1 and CDR2 are SGHRS and YFSETQ. CDR3 residues: CASSLVAGADTQYF. CDR3 coding DNA: TGCGCCAGCAGCTTGGTAGCGGGAGCAGATACGCAGTATTTT.

The rearrangement links TRBV5-6 to TRBJ1-2; 7 positions agree with TRBD1. The V segment lost 4 bases and the J segment 7 bases; nucleotides outside the gene matches: 7. The CDR3 consists of 13 residues. The V gene's germline CDR1 is SGHDT and CDR2 YYEEEE. The CDR3 sequence: CASSPTGYGGYTF. In DNA form, the CDR3 reads TGTGCCAGCAGCCCGACAGGGTACGGTGGCTACACCTTC.